This T cell receptor beta chain emerged from a study of T cell repertoires in cytomegalovirus infection. Overall study context: Public TCR beta signatures marked donors with CMV infection and the matching HLA. Findings of the study overall: CMV-specific HLA-C-restricted TCR beta clonotypes dominated the ex vivo response. Adding up the frequency of public TCR beta families identified people who carried CMV plus the relevant HLA.

Trimming removed 4 bases from V and 10 bases from J, with 14 bases in between. CDR3 size: 12 residues. TCRdb re-called the reads with MiXCR, one entry per CDR3 protein. This table has some 440,000 distinct CDR3 sequences, 30% to 40% appearing once. About this clonotype itself: Its antigen is not identified.

This clonotype was obtained from a human donor in good health (CMV status not recorded). Some clones in this sample may be carry-over from other donors' samples. The source material was PBMCs. The chain has TRBV12-3 or TRBV12-4 and TRBJ2-7, with a possible D match to TRBD2 (5 bases). CDR3 loop: CASSSIPGGQYF. The CDR3 DNA reads TGTGCCAGCAGTTCAATCCCCGGAGGTCAGTACTTC.